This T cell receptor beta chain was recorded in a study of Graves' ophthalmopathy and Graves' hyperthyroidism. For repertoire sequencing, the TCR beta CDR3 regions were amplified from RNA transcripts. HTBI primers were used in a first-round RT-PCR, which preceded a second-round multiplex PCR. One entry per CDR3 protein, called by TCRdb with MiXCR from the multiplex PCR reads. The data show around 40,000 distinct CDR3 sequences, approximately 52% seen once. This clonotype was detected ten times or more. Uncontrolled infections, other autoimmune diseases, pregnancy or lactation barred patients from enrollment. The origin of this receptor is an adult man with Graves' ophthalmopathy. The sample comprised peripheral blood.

Here the CDR3 reads CASSQVSRGSPLHF. The CDR3 coding sequence is TGCGCCAGCAGCCAAGTCTCCAGGGGCTCACCCCTCCACTTT. This chain joins TRBV4-3 and TRBJ1-6, with D possibly matching TRBD1 (6 bases). V lost 1 base to trimming and J lost 10 bases, with 11 bases between them. The CDR3 extends over 14 amino acids. Per germline, CDR1 LGHNA and CDR2 YSLEER.